This T cell receptor beta chain was found in a study of identifying expanded T cells in peripheral blood. Using immunoSEQ multiplex PCR, the repertoire was profiled, and TCRdb retains in-frame clones only, with some absent. Here the sample spans 50,000 to 60,000 clones, about 80% being singletons. This CDR3 comprises 16 residues. CDR1 SGHNT and CDR2 YYREEE come from the germline V gene (reference sequence). V gave up 4 bases and J gave up 5 bases, with 18 bases separating them. Study-wide results and limits: Variance in clone template counts between two-week samples significantly increased with total template count across all healthy donors.

Comments on this clone: Its antigen remains unidentified.

The clonotype originates from a person aged 18-69 years in good health. This chain connects TRBV5-4 to TRBJ2-2; a weak D match, TRBD1 (7 bases). Sequencing was performed on blood. This CDR3 is CASSLTRQGGTGELFF. The CDR3 DNA is TGTGCCAGCAGCCTGACCCGACAGGGAGGAACCGGGGAGCTGTTTTTT.